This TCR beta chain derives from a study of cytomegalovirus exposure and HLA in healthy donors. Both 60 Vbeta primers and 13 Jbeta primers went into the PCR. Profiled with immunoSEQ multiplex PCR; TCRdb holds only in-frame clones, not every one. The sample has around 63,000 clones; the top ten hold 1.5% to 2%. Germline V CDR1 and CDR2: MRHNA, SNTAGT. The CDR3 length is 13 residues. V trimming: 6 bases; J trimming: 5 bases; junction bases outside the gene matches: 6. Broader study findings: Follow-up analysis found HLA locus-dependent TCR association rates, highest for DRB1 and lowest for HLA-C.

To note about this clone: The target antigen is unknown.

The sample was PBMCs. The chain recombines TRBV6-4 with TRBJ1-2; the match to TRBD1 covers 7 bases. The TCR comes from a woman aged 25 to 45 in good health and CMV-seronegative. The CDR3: CASRPGQTYGYTF. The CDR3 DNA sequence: TGTGCCAGCAGACCGGGACAGACTTATGGCTACACCTTC.